Sequencing of this T cell receptor (beta chain) was carried out in a study of blood T cell repertoires in COVID-19. How the authors handled the data: Reference gene primer amplification yielded estimated nucleated cell counts. Here immunoSEQ multiplex PCR was the method, and the copy in TCRdb shows in-frame clones only, minus some. D and trimming were read from the DNA, whereas the V and J calls and clone size are those reported in that table. The table lists over 200,000 clones, over 80% of them singletons, with roughly 4.9% in the top ten. Only one count was recorded for this clone. There are 16 residues in the CDR3. V gave up 3 bases and J gave up 4 bases, with 13 bases separating them. CDR1 KGHSH and CDR2 LQKENI come from the germline V gene.

Sequencing was done on a sample of peripheral blood. The rearrangement joins TRBV18 to TRBJ1-6; D remains unclear. The receptor comes from a human donor in a cohort sampled during active COVID-19. The CDR3 spells CASSPAGGGYNSPLHF. CDR3 sequence (DNA): TGTGCCAGCTCACCGGCGGGAGGTGGATATAATTCACCCCTCCACTTT.